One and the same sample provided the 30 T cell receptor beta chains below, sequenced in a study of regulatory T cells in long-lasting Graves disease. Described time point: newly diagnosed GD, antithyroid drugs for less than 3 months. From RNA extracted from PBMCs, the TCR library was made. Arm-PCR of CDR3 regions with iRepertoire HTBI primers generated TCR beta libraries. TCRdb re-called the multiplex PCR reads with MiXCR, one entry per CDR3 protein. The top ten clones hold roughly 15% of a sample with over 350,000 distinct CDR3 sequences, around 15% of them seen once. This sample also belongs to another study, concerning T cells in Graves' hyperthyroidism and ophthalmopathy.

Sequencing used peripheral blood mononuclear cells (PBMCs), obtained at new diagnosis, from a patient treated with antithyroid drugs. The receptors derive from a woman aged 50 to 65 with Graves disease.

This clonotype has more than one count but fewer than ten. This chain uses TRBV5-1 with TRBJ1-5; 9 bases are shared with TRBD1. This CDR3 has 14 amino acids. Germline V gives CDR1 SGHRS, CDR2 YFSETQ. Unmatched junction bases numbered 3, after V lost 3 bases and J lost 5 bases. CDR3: CASSSTGGDQPQHF. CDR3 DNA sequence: TGCGCCAGCAGCTCCACAGGGGGCGATCAGCCCCAGCATTTT.

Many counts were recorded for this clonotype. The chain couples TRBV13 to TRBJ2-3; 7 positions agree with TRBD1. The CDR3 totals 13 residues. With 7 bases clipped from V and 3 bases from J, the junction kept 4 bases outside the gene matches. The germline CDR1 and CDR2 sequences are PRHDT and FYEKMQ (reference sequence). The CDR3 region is CASKQGVTDTQYF. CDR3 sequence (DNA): TGTGCCAGCAAGCAGGGGGTAACAGATACGCAGTATTTT.

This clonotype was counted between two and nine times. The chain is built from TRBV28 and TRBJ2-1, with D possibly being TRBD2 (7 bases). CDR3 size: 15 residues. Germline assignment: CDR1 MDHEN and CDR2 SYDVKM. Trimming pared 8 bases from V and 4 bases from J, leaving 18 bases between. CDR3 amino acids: CASGGAGVNYNEQFF. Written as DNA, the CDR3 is TGTGCCAGCGGGGGGGCGGGAGTCAATTACAATGAGCAGTTCTTC.

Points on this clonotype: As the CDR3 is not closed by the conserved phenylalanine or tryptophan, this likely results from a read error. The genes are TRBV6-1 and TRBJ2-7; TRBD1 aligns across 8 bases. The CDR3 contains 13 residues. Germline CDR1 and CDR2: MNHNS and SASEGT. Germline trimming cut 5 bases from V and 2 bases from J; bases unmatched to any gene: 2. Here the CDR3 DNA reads TGTGCCAGCAGTACGACAGGGGCCTACGAGCAGTACCTC. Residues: CASSTTGAYEQYL.

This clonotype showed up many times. The CDR3 DNA sequence: TGTGCCAGCAGCTTTGACAGGGTTGGCTATGGCTACACCTTC. The encoded protein is CASSFDRVGYGYTF. The chain couples TRBV7-2 to TRBJ1-2; 7 nucleotides agree with TRBD1. From germline, CDR1 is SGHTA and CDR2 FQGNSA. The V and J ends lost 3 bases and 4 bases, in that order; junction bases with no gene match: 5. This CDR3 is built from 14 residues.

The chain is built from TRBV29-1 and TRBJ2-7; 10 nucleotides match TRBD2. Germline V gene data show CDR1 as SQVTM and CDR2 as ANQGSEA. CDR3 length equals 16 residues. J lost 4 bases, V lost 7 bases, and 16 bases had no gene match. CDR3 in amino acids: CSAKRGGTGEPYEQYF. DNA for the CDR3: TGCAGCGCCAAGCGGGGGGGCACAGGGGAACCTTACGAGCAGTACTTC.

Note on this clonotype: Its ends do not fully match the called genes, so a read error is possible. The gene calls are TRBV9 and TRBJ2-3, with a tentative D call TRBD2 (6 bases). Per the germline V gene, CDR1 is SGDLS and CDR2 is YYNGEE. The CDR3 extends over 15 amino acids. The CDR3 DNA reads TGTGCCAGCAGCGTCGGGAGTGGTAGCACAGATGCGCAGTATTTT. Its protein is CASSVGSGSTDAQYF.

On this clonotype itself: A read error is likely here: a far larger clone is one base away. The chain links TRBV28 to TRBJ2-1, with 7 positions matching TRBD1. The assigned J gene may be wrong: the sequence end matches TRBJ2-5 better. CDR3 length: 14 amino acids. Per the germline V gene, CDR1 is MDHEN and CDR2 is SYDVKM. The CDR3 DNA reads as TGTGCCAGCAGTTCCGGACAGGAACAAGAGTCCCAGTACTTC. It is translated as CASSSGQEQESQYF.

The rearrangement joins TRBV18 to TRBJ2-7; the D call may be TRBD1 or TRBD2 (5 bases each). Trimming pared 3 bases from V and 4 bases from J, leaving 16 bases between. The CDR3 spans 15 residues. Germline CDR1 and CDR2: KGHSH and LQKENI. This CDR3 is CASSPTDRRGYEQYF. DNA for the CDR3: TGTGCCAGCTCACCGACAGACCGTCGGGGATACGAGCAGTACTTC.

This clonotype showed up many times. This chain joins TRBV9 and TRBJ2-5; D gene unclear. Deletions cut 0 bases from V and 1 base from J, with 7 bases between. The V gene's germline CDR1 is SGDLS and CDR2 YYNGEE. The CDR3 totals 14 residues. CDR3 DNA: TGTGCCAGCAGCGTAGATAACGGCCAAGAGACCCAGTACTTC. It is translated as CASSVDNGQETQYF.

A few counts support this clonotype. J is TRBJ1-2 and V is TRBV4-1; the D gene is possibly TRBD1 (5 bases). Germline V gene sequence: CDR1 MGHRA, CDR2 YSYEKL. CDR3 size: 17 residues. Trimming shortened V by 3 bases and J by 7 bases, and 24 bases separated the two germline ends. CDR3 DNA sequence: TGCGCCAGCAGCCAGGATTTTGGGGATCGAGGGGTTCGTGGCTACACCTTC. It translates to CASSQDFGDRGVRGYTF.

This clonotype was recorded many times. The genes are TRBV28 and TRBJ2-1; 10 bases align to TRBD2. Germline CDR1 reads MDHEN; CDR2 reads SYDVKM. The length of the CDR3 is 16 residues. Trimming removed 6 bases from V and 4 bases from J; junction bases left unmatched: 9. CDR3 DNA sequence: TGTGCCAGCAGCACTTTGGGACTAGCGAGATACAATGAGCAGTTCTTC. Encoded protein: CASSTLGLARYNEQFF.

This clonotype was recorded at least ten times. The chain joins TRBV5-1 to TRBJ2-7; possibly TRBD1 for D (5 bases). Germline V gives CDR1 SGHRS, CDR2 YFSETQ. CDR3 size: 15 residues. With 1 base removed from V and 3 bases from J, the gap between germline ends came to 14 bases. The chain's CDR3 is CASSLLAGHIYEQYF. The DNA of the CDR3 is TGCGCCAGCAGCTTGTTGGCAGGACACATCTACGAGCAGTACTTC.

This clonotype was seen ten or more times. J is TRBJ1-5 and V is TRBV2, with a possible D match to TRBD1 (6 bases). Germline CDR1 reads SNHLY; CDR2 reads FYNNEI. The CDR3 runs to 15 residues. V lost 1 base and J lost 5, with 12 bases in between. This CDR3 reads CASSEDREVDQPQHF. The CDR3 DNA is TGTGCCAGCAGTGAAGACAGGGAAGTGGATCAGCCCCAGCATTTT.

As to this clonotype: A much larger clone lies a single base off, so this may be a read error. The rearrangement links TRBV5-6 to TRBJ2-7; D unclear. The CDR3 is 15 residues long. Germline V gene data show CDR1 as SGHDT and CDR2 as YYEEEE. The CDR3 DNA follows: TGTGTCAGCAGCATCTCTGTGGGGTTTGGCTACGAGCAGTACTTC. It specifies CVSSISVGFGYEQYF.

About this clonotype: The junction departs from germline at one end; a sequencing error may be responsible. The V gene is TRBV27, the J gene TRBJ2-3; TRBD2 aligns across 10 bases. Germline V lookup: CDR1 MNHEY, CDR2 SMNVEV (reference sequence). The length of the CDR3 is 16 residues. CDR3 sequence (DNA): TGTGTCAGCAGTTTCCTTCTAGCGGGAGTGACAGATACGCAGTATTTT. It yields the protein CVSSFLLAGVTDTQYF.

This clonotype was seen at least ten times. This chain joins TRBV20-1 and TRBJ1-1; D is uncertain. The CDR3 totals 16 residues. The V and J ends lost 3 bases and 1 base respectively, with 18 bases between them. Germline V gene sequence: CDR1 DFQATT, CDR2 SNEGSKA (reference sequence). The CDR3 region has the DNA TGCAGTGCTAGGGCCTCAGCTACAACTTGGAACACTGAAGCTTTCTTT. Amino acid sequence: CSARASATTWNTEAFF.

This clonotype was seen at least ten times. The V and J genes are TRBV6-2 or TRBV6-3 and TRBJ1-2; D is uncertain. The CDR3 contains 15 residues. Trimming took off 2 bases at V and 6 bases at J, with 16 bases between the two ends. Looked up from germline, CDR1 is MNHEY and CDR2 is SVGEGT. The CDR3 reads CASSYGGTLRNGYTF. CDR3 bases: TGTGCCAGCAGTTACGGTGGCACCCTAAGGAATGGCTACACCTTC.

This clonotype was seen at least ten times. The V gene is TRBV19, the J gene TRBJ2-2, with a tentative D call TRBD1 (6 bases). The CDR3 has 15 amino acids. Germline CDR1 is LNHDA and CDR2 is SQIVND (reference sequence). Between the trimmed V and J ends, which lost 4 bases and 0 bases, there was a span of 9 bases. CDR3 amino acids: CASSTRQANTGELFF. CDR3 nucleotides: TGTGCCAGTAGTACCCGACAGGCGAACACCGGGGAGCTGTTTTTT.

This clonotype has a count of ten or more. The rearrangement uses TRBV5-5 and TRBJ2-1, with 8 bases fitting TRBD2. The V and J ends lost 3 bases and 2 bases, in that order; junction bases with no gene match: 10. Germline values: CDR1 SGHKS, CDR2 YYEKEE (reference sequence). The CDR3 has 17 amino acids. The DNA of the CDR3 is TGTGCCAGCAGCTACTCTTTTAGCGGGACGGCCTACAATGAGCAGTTCTTC. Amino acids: CASSYSFSGTAYNEQFF.

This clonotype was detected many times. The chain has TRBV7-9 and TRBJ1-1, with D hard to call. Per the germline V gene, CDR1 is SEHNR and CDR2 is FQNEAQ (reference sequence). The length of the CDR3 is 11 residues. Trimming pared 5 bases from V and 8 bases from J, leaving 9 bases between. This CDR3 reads CASSPDGEAFF. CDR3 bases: TGTGCCAGCAGCCCGGACGGGGAAGCTTTCTTT.

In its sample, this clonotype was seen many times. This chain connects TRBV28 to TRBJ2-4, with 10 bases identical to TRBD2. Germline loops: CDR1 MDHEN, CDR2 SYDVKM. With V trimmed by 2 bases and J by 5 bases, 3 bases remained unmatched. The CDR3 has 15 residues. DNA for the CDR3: TGTGCCAGCAGTTTACCTAGCGGGAGTGAAAACATTCAGTACTTC. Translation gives CASSLPSGSENIQYF.

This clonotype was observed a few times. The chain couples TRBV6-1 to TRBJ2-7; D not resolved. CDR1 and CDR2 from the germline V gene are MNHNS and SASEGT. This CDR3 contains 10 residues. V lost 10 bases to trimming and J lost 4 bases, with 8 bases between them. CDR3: CATLLYEQYF. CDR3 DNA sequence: TGTGCCACCCTACTATACGAGCAGTACTTC.

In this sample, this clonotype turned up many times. The CDR3 sequence is CASSHPGGSQETQYF. Here the CDR3 DNA reads TGCGCCAGCAGCCACCCCGGCGGCAGTCAAGAGACCCAGTACTTC. This chain connects TRBV4-1 to TRBJ2-5; D gene ambiguous. CDR1 MGHRA and CDR2 YSYEKL come from the germline V gene. V was trimmed by 3 bases and J by 2 bases, leaving 13 bases between them. This CDR3 is built from 15 residues.

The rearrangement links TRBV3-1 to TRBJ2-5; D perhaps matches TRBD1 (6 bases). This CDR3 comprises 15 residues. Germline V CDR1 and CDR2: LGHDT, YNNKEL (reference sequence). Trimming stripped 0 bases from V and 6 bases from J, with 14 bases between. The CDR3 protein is CASSQDWQGIQTQYF. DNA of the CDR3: TGTGCCAGCAGCCAAGATTGGCAGGGGATACAGACCCAGTACTTC.

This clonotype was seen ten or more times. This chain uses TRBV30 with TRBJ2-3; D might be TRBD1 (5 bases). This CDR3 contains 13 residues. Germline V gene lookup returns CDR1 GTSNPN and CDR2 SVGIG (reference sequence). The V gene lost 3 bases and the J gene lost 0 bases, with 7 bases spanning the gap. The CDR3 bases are TGTGCCTGGAGGTGGGGCAGCACAGATACGCAGTATTTT. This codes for CAWRWGSTDTQYF.

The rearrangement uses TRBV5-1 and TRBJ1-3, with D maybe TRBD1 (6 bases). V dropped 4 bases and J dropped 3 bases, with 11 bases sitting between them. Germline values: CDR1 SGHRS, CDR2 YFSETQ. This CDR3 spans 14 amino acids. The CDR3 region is CASSPQGNGNTIYF. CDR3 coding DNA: TGCGCCAGCAGCCCTCAGGGGAATGGAAACACCATATATTTT.

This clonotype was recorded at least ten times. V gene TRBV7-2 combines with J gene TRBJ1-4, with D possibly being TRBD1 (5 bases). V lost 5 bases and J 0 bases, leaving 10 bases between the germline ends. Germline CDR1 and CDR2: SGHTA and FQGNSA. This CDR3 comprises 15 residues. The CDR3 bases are TGTGCCAGCAGCCCGGGGCGTGCAACTAATGAAAAACTGTTTTTT. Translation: CASSPGRATNEKLFF.

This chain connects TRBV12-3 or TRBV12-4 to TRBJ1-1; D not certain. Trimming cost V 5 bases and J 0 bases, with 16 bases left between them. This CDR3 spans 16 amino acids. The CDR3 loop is CASSPQMGFMNTEAFF. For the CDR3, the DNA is TGTGCCAGCAGTCCCCAGATGGGGTTCATGAACACTGAAGCTTTCTTT.

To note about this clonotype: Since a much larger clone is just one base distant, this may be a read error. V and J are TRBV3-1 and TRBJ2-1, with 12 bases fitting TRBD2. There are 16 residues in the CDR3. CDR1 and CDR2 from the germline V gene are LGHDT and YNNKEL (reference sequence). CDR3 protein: CASSLLASGRANEQLF. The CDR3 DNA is TGTGCCAGCAGCCTGCTCGCTAGCGGGAGGGCCAATGAGCAGTTGTTC.